Sequencing of this T cell receptor beta chain was carried out in a study of control samples from healthy donors and cancer patients. Clones were read by immunoSEQ multiplex PCR, and TCRdb kept only the in-frame ones, dropping some. The profile shows about 130,000 clones, about 88% of them singletons. The V end lost 4 bases, the J end lost 7 bases, and 17 bases lay between the germline ends. The CDR3 consists of 15 residues. Germline values: CDR1 LGHDT, CDR2 YNNKEL (reference sequence). The origin of this receptor is a man between 45 and 60 years old in good health. This rearrangement joins TRBV3-1 (or the pseudogene TRBV3-2) to TRBJ2-1; perhaps TRBD2 as D (6 bases). Sequencing was done on a sample of blood. CDR3 nucleotides: TGTGCCAGCAGCCCACTAGCCGTCCTTGGTAATGAGCAGTTCTTC. Its protein product is CASSPLAVLGNEQFF.